The sequence of this T cell receptor beta chain was determined in a study of CD8 T cells in Susac syndrome. Germline CDR1 and CDR2: SGHNT and YYREEE (reference sequence). This CDR3 has 15 amino acids. Trimming left V 3 bases short and J 0 bases short, with 12 bases between. An amount of RNA that ranged from about 0.45 to 1 ug was reverse transcribed with random hexamers. The method of amplification for TCR beta CDR3 was immunoSEQ multiplex PCR, covering 54 Vbeta and 13 Jbeta. TCRdb called the immunoSEQ multiplex PCR reads again in MiXCR, with one record for every CDR3 protein. The data show approximately 230,000 distinct CDR3 sequences, just under 95% seen once. The authors sequenced TCR beta from blood CD8+ and CD4+ T cells. TEMRA cells were FACS-enriched, with CD8+ and CD4+ T cells isolated negatively.

This chain links TRBV5-4 with TRBJ1-1, with D possibly being TRBD1 (5 bases). This TCR was sampled from a human donor with multiple sclerosis. Sample: CD4+ T cells from PBMCs. The CDR3 DNA sequence: TGTGCCAGCAGCTCCCCCAGGGAGTTGAACACTGAAGCTTTCTTT. This sequence encodes CASSSPRELNTEAFF.